A selection of T cell receptor beta chains follows, all from one sample in a study of technical replicates of blood from four donors. TCRdb's table, derived via immunoSEQ multiplex PCR, lists solely in-frame clones and lacks some. The table lists under 50,000 clones, around 97% of them singletons, with around 0.35% in the top ten. The specimen was T cells isolated from PBMCs. Every receptor here comes from a human donor in good health. CDR3s include the opening cysteine and the closing phenylalanine or tryptophan. Each record gives: D gene, J gene, clone size, V gene, CDR3 DNA, CDR3 protein. D genes are given only for firm matches. Clone size is given for some rows only: seen once, a few or many times, or a class if the clone is expanded.

TRBD1	TRBJ2-2	-	TRBV28	TGTGCCAGCGGACAGGGGACCGGGGAGCTGTTTTTT	CASGQGTGELFF
-	TRBJ1-2	-	TRBV27	TGTGCCAGCAGTTTTCGCAGGGAAAACGGCTACACCTTC	CASSFRRENGYTF
TRBD1	TRBJ1-2	-	TRBV5-1	TGCGCCAGCAGCTTGATGTTCCAGGGGGATGGCTACACCTTC	CASSLMFQGDGYTF
-	TRBJ1-5	-	TRBV7-9	TGTGCCAGCAGCTTAGGCCCGGGAACAAATCAGCCCCAGCATTTT	CASSLGPGTNQPQHF
-	TRBJ2-7	-	TRBV28	TGTGCCAGCATCCCCCAGAACCACTACGAGCAGTACTTC	CASIPQNHYEQYF
TRBD1	TRBJ2-7	-	TRBV6-5	TGTGCCAGCAGTAGGACAGGTGACGAGCAGTACTTC	CASSRTGDEQYF
-	TRBJ2-5	-	TRBV30	TGTGCCTGGAGTGGGGCTCAAGAGACCCAGTACTTC	CAWSGAQETQYF
TRBD2	TRBJ2-1	-	TRBV29-1	TGCAGCGGACGGACTAGCGGGGGGGATGAGCAGTTCTTC	CSGRTSGGDEQFF
TRBD1	TRBJ1-4	-	TRBV10-3	TGTGCCATCAGCGCTGCCGGGACAGACAAAAAACTGTTTTTT	CAISAAGTDKKLFF
TRBD1	TRBJ2-1	-	TRBV30	TGTGCCTGGAAACCGAATGGACAGGGATCCTACAATGAGCAGTTCTTC	CAWKPNGQGSYNEQFF
TRBD1	TRBJ2-7	-	TRBV4-1	TGCGCCAGCAGCCAAGAGTATCCAGGGGGTTCCTACGAGCAGTACTTC	CASSQEYPGGSYEQYF
-	TRBJ2-1	-	TRBV5-1	TGCGCCAGCAGCTTGGTATCTGAACTCTACAATGAGCAGTTCTTC	CASSLVSELYNEQFF
TRBD2	TRBJ2-7	-	TRBV5-4	TGTGCCATCGCGAGAGAGACTAGCGGCGAGCAGTACTTC	CAIARETSGEQYF
-	TRBJ1-2	-	TRBV10-3	TGTGCCATCACCCTGGACAGAAACTATGGCTACACCTTC	CAITLDRNYGYTF
TRBD1	TRBJ1-1	-	TRBV10-3	TGTGCCATCAGTGATACCGGGACAGCGAACACTGAAGCTTTCTTT	CAISDTGTANTEAFF
-	TRBJ1-2	-	TRBV29-1	TGCAGCGTTGAAGATCGGACAGAAAACTATGGCTACACCTTC	CSVEDRTENYGYTF
-	TRBJ1-1	-	TRBV4-2	TGTGCCAGCAGCCAAGAATCCAAGAACACTGAAGCTTTCTTT	CASSQESKNTEAFF
TRBD2	TRBJ2-1	-	TRBV4-3	TGCGCCAGCAGCCAAGAAAGGACTAGCGGAACCAATGAGCAGTTCTTC	CASSQERTSGTNEQFF
TRBD2	TRBJ2-2	-	TRBV4-2	TGTGCCAGCAGCCTTAGGACTAGCGGGAGTCGGGCCGGGGAGCTGTTTTTT	CASSLRTSGSRAGELFF
TRBD2	TRBJ2-7	-	TRBV6-5	TGTGCCAGCAGCGGGGGGAGCTCCTACGAGCAGTACTTC	CASSGGSSYEQYF
TRBD2	TRBJ2-3	-	TRBV9	TGTGCCAGCAGCCCCCGATGGGGGGAGGGGTTGGATACGCAGTATTTT	CASSPRWGEGLDTQYF
-	TRBJ2-1	once	TRBV29-1	TGCAGCGTTGAATGGGCGCGGGACTACAATGAGCAGTTCTTC	CSVEWARDYNEQFF
TRBD1	TRBJ1-3	-	TRBV6-5	TGTGCCAGCAGTTACTCGGGCCAGGGGGCATACACCATATATTTT	CASSYSGQGAYTIYF
TRBD1	TRBJ1-1	-	TRBV7-8	TGTGCCAGCAGCCAAGCACAGGGGCAAGCTTTCTTT	CASSQAQGQAFF
TRBD1	TRBJ2-7	-	TRBV5-1	TGCGCCAGCAGGGGCGGGACAGGGGGCTACGAGCAGTACTTC	CASRGGTGGYEQYF
TRBD1	TRBJ1-2	-	TRBV6-5	TGTGCCAGCAGACGCCGGGACAGGTTGAATGGCTACACCTTC	CASRRRDRLNGYTF
TRBD1	TRBJ1-1	-	TRBV29-1	TGCAGCGTATTAACAGGGGGCAACACTGAAGCTTTCTTT	CSVLTGGNTEAFF
TRBD1	TRBJ2-4	-	TRBV2	TGTGCCGGACGCCCTTCGGACAGGCAAAACATTCAGTACTTC	CAGRPSDRQNIQYF
TRBD1	TRBJ1-1	-	TRBV2	TGTGCCAGCAGCGCACCGTCCAGGGGGACAGGGGGTCTTGAAGCTTTCTTT	CASSAPSRGTGGLEAFF
-	TRBJ2-2	-	TRBV9	TGTGCCAGCAGCCTATCCGACAGGGCGGGGATCGGGGAGCTGTTTTTT	CASSLSDRAGIGELFF
-	TRBJ2-7	-	TRBV18	TGTGCCAGCTCCCCCCCGGGGAAGTCCTACGAGCAGTACTTC	CASSPPGKSYEQYF
-	TRBJ1-1	-	TRBV5-4	TGTGCCAGCAGCTTATCCCCTCGGGATGAAGCTTTCTTT	CASSLSPRDEAFF
TRBD2	TRBJ2-5	-	TRBV5-4	TGTGCCAGCAGCAAGGGACTAGCGGGAGTGGAGACCCAGTACTTC	CASSKGLAGVETQYF
-	TRBJ1-2	-	TRBV19	TGTGCCAGTAGTATGAGCGGGTACTATGGCTACACCTTC	CASSMSGYYGYTF
TRBD2	TRBJ2-2	-	TRBV6-4	TGTGCCAGCAGCGGGCTAGCGGGTACCGGGGAGCTGTTTTTT	CASSGLAGTGELFF
TRBD1	TRBJ2-7	-	TRBV14	TGTGCCAGCAGCCAAGACGGACAGGGGCGCACCCACGAGCAGTACTTC	CASSQDGQGRTHEQYF
TRBD1	TRBJ1-2	-	TRBV9	TGTGCCAGCAGCGTAGTGGGGACAGGGTTACAAGGCTACACCTTC	CASSVVGTGLQGYTF
TRBD1	TRBJ2-7	-	TRBV27	TGTGCCAGCAGTTCGCATCCCGACAGGGAGTTACCGGGAGAGCAGTACTTC	CASSSHPDRELPGEQYF
-	TRBJ2-3	-	TRBV27	TGTGCCAGCAGCTCTGGACTAAGCACAGATACGCAGTATTTT	CASSSGLSTDTQYF
TRBD2	TRBJ2-7	-	TRBV28	TGTGCCAGCAGTCGACCCCCGGGACTATATTCCTTC	CASSRPPGLYSF
-	TRBJ1-1	-	TRBV7-9	TGTGCCAGCATCCCGGACAGAGAGAACACTGAAGCTTTCTTT	CASIPDRENTEAFF
-	TRBJ2-5	-	TRBV10-3	TGTGCCATCAGTGAAGGACAGTTGGAGACCCAGTACTTC	CAISEGQLETQYF
-	TRBJ1-1	-	TRBV19	TGTGCCAGTAGTATATCAGAGAACACTGAAGCTTTCTTT	CASSISENTEAFF
TRBD1	TRBJ1-4	-	TRBV29-1	TGCAGCGTCGGAACAGGGGACGGTGAAAAACTGTTTTTT	CSVGTGDGEKLFF
-	TRBJ1-1	-	TRBV6-5	TGTGCCAGCAGTTACTCGATCAGGGGAAACACTGAAGCTTTCTTT	CASSYSIRGNTEAFF
TRBD1	TRBJ1-2	-	TRBV28	TGTGCCAGCAGTCCCGGACAGGGGGCTTGGTCCTATGGCTACACCTTC	CASSPGQGAWSYGYTF
-	TRBJ2-3	-	TRBV27	TGTGCCAGCAGTTTAGGGGCAAATACGCAGTATTTT	CASSLGANTQYF
TRBD1	TRBJ1-1	-	TRBV5-1	TGCGCCAGCAGCCTAACAGGGGGTAACACTGAAGCTTTCTTT	CASSLTGGNTEAFF
-	TRBJ2-1	once	TRBV4-2	TGTGCCAGCAGCCAGTATACAGGGAGAACCTACAATGAGCAGTTCTTC	CASSQYTGRTYNEQFF
-	TRBJ1-1	-	TRBV11-3	TGTGCCAGCAGCCGAGTAGGGGACACTGAAGCTTTCTTT	CASSRVGDTEAFF
-	TRBJ2-7	-	TRBV13	TGTGCCAGCAGCTTTAGCGGACTTTCCTACGAGCAGTACTTC	CASSFSGLSYEQYF
-	TRBJ1-5	once	TRBV27	TGTGCCAGCAGCCCTATTACGGGACTCAGCAATCAGCCCCAGCATTTT	CASSPITGLSNQPQHF
TRBD2	TRBJ2-5	-	TRBV11-3	TGTGCCAGCAGCCCACGGACTAGCGGGAGCCAGTACTTC	CASSPRTSGSQYF
-	TRBJ2-7	-	TRBV4-1	TGCGCCAGCAGCGCCCTTCCCAGCGACGAGCAGTACTTC	CASSALPSDEQYF
-	TRBJ1-1	-	TRBV6-6	TGTGCCAGCACGTACGGGGGGAGAGCTTTCTTT	CASTYGGRAFF
-	TRBJ1-3	-	TRBV7-9	TGTGCCAGCAGGACAGCCATCTCTGGAAACACCATATATTTT	CASRTAISGNTIYF
TRBD1	TRBJ1-2	-	TRBV2	TGTGCCAGCAGTATACGGACAGGGAATGGCTACACCTTC	CASSIRTGNGYTF